This T cell receptor (beta chain) emerged from a study of identical twins. The germline gives CDR1 LGHDT, CDR2 YNNKEL (reference sequence). CDR3 length: 12 residues. Trimming took 6 bases from V and 3 from J, leaving 9 bases between them. cDNA carried unique molecular identifiers, and a universal primer site was added by template switching. TCRdb called the 5' RACE reads again in MiXCR, with one record for every CDR3 protein. The sample records 1.5 million to 2 million distinct CDR3 sequences, more than 30% being singletons. Findings and limits, study-wide: Cord blood's abundant beta clonotypes had fewer insertions, unlike memory repertoires. Excess low generation probability was seen in twin-shared out-of-frame alpha sequences. Invariant MAIT and iNKT cells could partly confound zero-insertion analyses.

This clonotype was found many times. Its antigen is unknown. The source material was cord blood. The clonotype comes from a newborn girl in good health. The chain combines TRBV3-1 with TRBJ2-7; D is perhaps TRBD1 (6 bases). The CDR3 DNA reads TGTGCCAGCAGTGCAGGGGTCTACGAGCAGTACTTC. It translates to CASSAGVYEQYF.